This T cell receptor (beta chain) was documented in a study of T-cell reconstitution after alpha-beta-depleted transplantation in children. General study results and limits: Where some patients showed high TCRbeta diversity at day 60, it came from recipient T cells and thymic progenitors that had survived. When one year had passed after transplant, most T-cell counts and diversity came from newly produced T cells.

Preparing the TCRbeta library involved the use of unique molecular identifiers. In TCRdb, the PCR reads were re-called with MiXCR into one record per CDR3 protein. The sample gives about 470,000 distinct CDR3 sequences, 43% of which show up once; 27% is in the top ten. This clonotype was counted ten times or more. Its antigen is unknown. This receptor was identified in a girl aged 2-15 years with aplastic anemia, due to receive a stem cell transplant. The starting material was PBMCs, obtained before TCRalphabeta/CD19-depleted stem cell transplant.

The CDR3 protein is CASSRRTGQTDTQYF. DNA of the CDR3: TGTGCCAGCAGCCGGAGGACAGGGCAGACAGATACGCAGTATTTT. The rearrangement joins TRBV7-2 to TRBJ2-3, with 8 nucleotides matching TRBD1. This CDR3 spans 15 amino acids. J lost 3 bases, V lost 5 bases, and 7 bases had no gene match. Germline V gene lookup returns CDR1 SGHTA and CDR2 FQGNSA.